The 10 T cell receptor beta chains below were found in one sample sequenced in a study of cytomegalovirus exposure and HLA in healthy donors. The primer mix had 60 Vbeta and 13 Jbeta primers. TCRdb's copy holds only in-frame clones and misses some; the assay was immunoSEQ multiplex PCR. In the table there are 150,000 to 200,000 clones, around 81% of which are singletons. The specimen sequenced was PBMCs. All receptors come from a woman in her twenties or thirties in good health and CMV-seronegative.

In its sample, this clone was seen once. The CDR3 DNA is TGTGCCAGCAGCGGGATCGGGACAGGGGCCGGCTACACCTTC. This gives the protein CASSGIGTGAGYTF. The J gene is TRBJ1-2, the V gene TRBV28, with 10 positions matching TRBD1. V lost 6 bases to trimming and J lost 8 bases; unmatched junction nucleotides: 9. The CDR3 covers 14 residues. Per the germline V gene, CDR1 is MDHEN and CDR2 is SYDVKM.

V is TRBV7-9 and J is TRBJ2-5; 12 bases align to TRBD2. This CDR3 has 17 residues. The junction had 7 bases not matched to a gene; V was cut back by 5 bases and J by 0 bases. From germline, CDR1 is SEHNR and CDR2 FQNEAQ (reference sequence). CDR3 residues: CASSPKTSGGHQETQYF. The CDR3 region has the DNA TGTGCCAGCAGCCCGAAGACTAGCGGGGGCCACCAAGAGACCCAGTACTTC.

This sequence joins TRBV28 and TRBJ1-2, with a possible D match to TRBD1 (6 bases). The V and J ends lost 4 bases and 3 bases respectively, with 15 bases between them. The length of the CDR3 is 15 residues. In germline, CDR1 is MDHEN, CDR2 SYDVKM. CDR3 in amino acids: CASSSGTRDHYGYTF. CDR3 in DNA: TGTGCCAGCAGTTCCGGGACAAGGGATCACTATGGCTACACCTTC.

A note on this clone: Other nucleotide sequences in the sample specify the same CDR3. The chain is built from TRBV7-9 and TRBJ1-1; D may be TRBD1 (5 bases). The CDR3 is 14 residues long. The V end lost 0 bases, the J end lost 1 base, and 6 bases lay between the germline ends. From germline, CDR1 is SEHNR and CDR2 FQNEAQ (reference sequence). CDR3 protein: CASSLAGANTEAFF. CDR3 DNA sequence: TGTGCCAGCAGCTTAGCAGGGGCGAACACTGAAGCTTTCTTT. Together with reference TRBV7-9 and TRBJ1-1, the CDR3 gives the full variable domain: DTGVSQNPRHKITKRGQNVTFRCDPISEHNRLYWYRQTLGQGPEFLTYFQNEAQLEKSRLLSDRFSAERPKGSFSTLEIQRTEQGDSAMYLCASSLAGANTEAFFGQGTRLTVV.

V usage is TRBV27 and J usage is TRBJ1-3; no firm D call. The CDR3 sequence is 12 residues long. V was pared by 8 bases and J by 0 bases, with 5 bases between. Germline V gene data show CDR1 as MNHEY and CDR2 as SMNVEV (reference sequence). The CDR3 loop reads CASVSSGNTIYF. The CDR3, as DNA: TGTGCCAGCGTGAGCTCTGGAAACACCATATATTTT.

On this clone: The same CDR3 arises from other DNA sequences in this sample as well. The rearrangement joins TRBV28 to TRBJ1-2, with TRBD1 as a possible D gene (5 bases). V gave up 5 bases and J gave up 2 bases, with 9 bases separating them. Per germline, CDR1 MDHEN and CDR2 SYDVKM. The CDR3 consists of 13 residues. The CDR3 sequence: CASSLDRNYGYTF. Here the CDR3 DNA reads TGTGCCAGCAGTCTCGACAGAAACTATGGCTACACCTTC.

The J gene is TRBJ2-1, the V gene TRBV7-3; 8 bases align to TRBD1. Germline V gene lookup returns CDR1 SGHTA and CDR2 FQGTGA. The V segment lost 5 bases and the J segment 5 bases; nucleotides outside the gene matches: 5. The CDR3 covers 14 residues. CDR3 loop: CASSPGGAHNEQFF. CDR3 bases: TGTGCCAGCAGCCCAGGGGGCGCGCACAATGAGCAGTTCTTC.

V is TRBV7-8 and J is TRBJ2-7; D not certain. CDR1 and CDR2 (germline): SGHVS, FQNEAQ. There are 13 residues in the CDR3. The V and J ends lost 3 bases and 3 bases respectively, with 9 bases between them. The CDR3 spells CASSLERYYEQYF. CDR3 DNA: TGTGCCAGCAGCTTGGAGCGATACTACGAGCAGTACTTC.

The rearrangement uses TRBV11-2 and TRBJ2-7; D is possibly TRBD1 (6 bases). Trimming left V 5 bases short and J 3 bases short, with 17 bases between. The CDR3 extends over 15 amino acids. The germline V gene encodes CDR1 SGHAT and CDR2 FQNNGV. In DNA form, the CDR3 reads TGTGCCAGCAGCCCGTTGACAGGAGGACTCTACGAGCAGTACTTC. Translated, it gives CASSPLTGGLYEQYF.

The chain couples TRBV9 to TRBJ2-3; the D gene is possibly TRBD1 (6 bases). V was shortened by 2 bases and J by 0 bases, with 10 bases between the two germline ends. CDR1 is SGDLS and CDR2 is YYNGEE in the germline V gene. The length of the CDR3 is 15 residues. CDR3 sequence (DNA): TGTGCCAGCAGCGTGTGGGACACCAGCACAGATACGCAGTATTTT. Translated, it gives CASSVWDTSTDTQYF.